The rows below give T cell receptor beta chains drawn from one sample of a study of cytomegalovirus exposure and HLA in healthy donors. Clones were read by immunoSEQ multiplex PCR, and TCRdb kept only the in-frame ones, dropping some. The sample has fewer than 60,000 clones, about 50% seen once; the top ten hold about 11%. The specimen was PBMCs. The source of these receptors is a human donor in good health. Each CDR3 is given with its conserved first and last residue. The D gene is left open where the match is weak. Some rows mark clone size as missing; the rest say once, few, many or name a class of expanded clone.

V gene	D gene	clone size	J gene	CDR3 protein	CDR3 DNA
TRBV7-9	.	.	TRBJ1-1	CASSTRQVVNTEAFF	TGTGCCAGCAGCACAAGACAGGTCGTGAACACTGAAGCTTTCTTT
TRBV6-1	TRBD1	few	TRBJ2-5	CASSGGELYGQYF	TGTGCCAGTTCAGGGGGCGAACTCTACGGGCAGTACTTC
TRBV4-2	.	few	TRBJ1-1	CASSQKQNPEAFF	TGTGCCAGCAGCCAAAAGCAAAACCCTGAAGCTTTCTTT
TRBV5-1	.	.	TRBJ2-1	CASSLDQGRGEQFF	TGCGCCAGCAGCTTGGATCAGGGGCGAGGGGAGCAGTTCTTC
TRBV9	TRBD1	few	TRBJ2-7	CASSVAGQGYEQYF	TGTGCCAGCAGCGTCGCGGGACAGGGCTACGAGCAGTACTTC
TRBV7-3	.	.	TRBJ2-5	CASSTAGKETQYF	TGTGCCAGCTCGACCGCAGGCAAAGAGACCCAGTACTTC
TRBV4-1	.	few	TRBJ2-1	CASSQRHRVAPNNEQFF	TGCGCCAGCAGCCAAAGACACAGGGTAGCTCCCAACAATGAGCAGTTCTTC
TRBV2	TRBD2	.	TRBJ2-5	CASGLEETQYF	TGTGCCAGCGGACTAGAAGAGACCCAGTACTTC
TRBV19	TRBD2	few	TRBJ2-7	CASSIPGGAYEQYF	TGTGCCAGTAGTATACCCGGGGGGGCCTACGAGCAGTACTTC
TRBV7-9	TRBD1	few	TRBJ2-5	CASSLGSGGAQETQYF	TGTGCCAGCAGCTTAGGGTCAGGGGGTGCTCAAGAGACCCAGTACTTC
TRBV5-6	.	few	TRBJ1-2	CASSLGVAGGYPF	TGTGCCAGCAGCTTGGGAGTAGCCGGTGGCTACCCCTTC
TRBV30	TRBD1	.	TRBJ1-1	CAWSVLTGHTEAFF	TGTGCCTGGAGTGTACTGACAGGGCATACTGAAGCTTTCTTT
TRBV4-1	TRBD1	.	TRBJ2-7	CASSQPGTGGDEQYF	TGCGCCAGCAGCCAACCCGGGACAGGGGGGGACGAGCAGTACTTC
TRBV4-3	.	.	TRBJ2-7	CASSQGRTGRDEQYF	TGCGCCAGCAGCCAAGGAAGAACAGGGCGCGACGAGCAGTACTTC
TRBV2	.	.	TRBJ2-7	CASSLGLSSTEQYF	TGTGCCAGCAGTCTGGGACTTAGTAGTACCGAGCAGTACTTC
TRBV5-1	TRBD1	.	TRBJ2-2	CASSPPGQGALSGELFF	TGCGCCAGCAGCCCACCCGGACAGGGGGCTCTAAGCGGGGAGCTGTTTTTT
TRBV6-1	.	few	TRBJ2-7	CANSGTNSYEQYF	TGTGCCAACTCCGGGACAAACTCCTACGAGCAGTACTTC
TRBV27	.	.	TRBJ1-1	CASSLSRDTEAFF	TGTGCCAGCAGTTTGTCCAGGGACACTGAAGCTTTCTTT
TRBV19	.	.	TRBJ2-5	CASSIDLETQYF	TGTGCCAGTAGTATAGATCTAGAGACCCAGTACTTC
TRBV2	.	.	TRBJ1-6	CASSEQDSLISSPLHF	TGTGCCAGCAGTGAACAGGACAGTCTCATAAGTTCACCCCTCCACTTT
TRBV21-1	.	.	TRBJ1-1	CASSKERAGNTEAFF	TGTGCCAGCAGCAAAGAGAGGGCAGGGAACACTGAAGCTTTCTTT
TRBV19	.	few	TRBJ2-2	CASWGGASNTGELFF	TGTGCCAGCTGGGGGGGGGCCTCGAACACCGGGGAGCTGTTTTTT
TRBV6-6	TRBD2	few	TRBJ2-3	CASSRDGGGITDTQYF	TGTGCCAGCAGCCGCGACGGCGGGGGGATCACAGATACGCAGTATTTT
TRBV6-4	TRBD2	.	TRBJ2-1	CASSAAGGLNEQFF	TGTGCCAGCAGTGCTGCGGGGGGGCTCAATGAGCAGTTCTTC
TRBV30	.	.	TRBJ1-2	CAWSVLFLGAPNGYTF	TGTGCCTGGAGTGTATTATTTTTGGGGGCTCCTAATGGCTACACCTTC
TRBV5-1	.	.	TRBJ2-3	CASSLAGIDTQYF	TGCGCCAGCAGCTTGGCCGGGATAGATACGCAGTATTTT
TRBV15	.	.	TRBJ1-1	CATSADRINTEAFF	TGTGCCACCAGCGCGGACAGAATAAACACTGAAGCTTTCTTT
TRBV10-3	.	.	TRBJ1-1	CAISESRGAFF	TGTGCCATCAGTGAGTCCAGAGGTGCTTTCTTT
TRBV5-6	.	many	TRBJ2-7	CASSFGTGAYEQYF	TGTGCCAGCAGCTTCGGAACCGGGGCCTACGAGCAGTACTTC
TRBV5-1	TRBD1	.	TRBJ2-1	CASSFRDRGNEQFF	TGCGCCAGCAGCTTTCGGGACAGGGGCAATGAGCAGTTCTTC
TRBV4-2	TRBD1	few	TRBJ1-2	CASSQGDSSNYGYTF	TGTGCCAGCAGCCAAGGGGACAGCTCCAACTATGGCTACACCTTC
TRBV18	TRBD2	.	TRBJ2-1	CASSPLAGGFDNEQFF	TGTGCCAGCTCACCACTAGCGGGGGGCTTCGACAATGAGCAGTTCTTC
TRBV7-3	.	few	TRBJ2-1	CASSSSRQGHNEQFF	TGTGCCAGCAGCTCCTCGAGGCAGGGGCACAATGAGCAGTTCTTC
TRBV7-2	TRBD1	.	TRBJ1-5	CASSADRGGQPQHF	TGTGCCAGCAGCGCCGACAGGGGAGGTCAGCCCCAGCATTTT
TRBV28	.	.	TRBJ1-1	CASRDTLNTEAFF	TGTGCCAGCAGGGACACCTTGAACACTGAAGCTTTCTTT
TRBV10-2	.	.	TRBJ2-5	CASSESGGDETQYF	TGCGCCAGCAGTGAGTCAGGGGGGGACGAGACCCAGTACTTC
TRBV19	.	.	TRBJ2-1	CASSIGRLSSYNEQFF	TGTGCCAGTAGTATAGGGAGGTTAAGCTCCTACAATGAGCAGTTCTTC
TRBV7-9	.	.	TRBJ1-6	CASSLRARVSSPLHF	TGTGCCAGCAGCTTACGGGCGAGGGTGAGTTCACCCCTCCACTTT
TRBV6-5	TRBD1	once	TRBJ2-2	CASSRDRAAGELFF	TGTGCCAGCAGCCGGGACAGGGCGGCCGGGGAGCTGTTTTTT
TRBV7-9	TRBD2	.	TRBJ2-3	CASRRGGSTDTQYF	TGTGCCAGCAGACGCGGGGGGAGCACAGATACGCAGTATTTT
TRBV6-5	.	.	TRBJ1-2	CASSSGMGYGYTF	TGTGCCAGCAGTTCAGGGATGGGCTATGGCTACACCTTC
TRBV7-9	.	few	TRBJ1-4	CASSPPPTTNEEKLFF	TGTGCCAGCAGCCCGCCCCCCACCACTAACGAGGAAAAACTGTTTTTT
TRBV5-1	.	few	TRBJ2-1	CASSLAGTRSSYNEQFF	TGCGCCAGCAGCTTGGCTGGGACACGGAGCTCCTACAATGAGCAGTTCTTC
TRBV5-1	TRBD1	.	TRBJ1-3	CASSPDRGSGNTIYF	TGCGCCAGCAGCCCTGACAGGGGGTCTGGAAACACCATATATTTT
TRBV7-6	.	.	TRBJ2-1	CASSLTYSSYNEQFF	TGTGCCAGCAGCTTAACCTATAGCTCCTACAATGAGCAGTTCTTC
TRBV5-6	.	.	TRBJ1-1	CAWSGNTEAFF	TGTGCCTGGAGTGGAAACACTGAAGCTTTCTTT
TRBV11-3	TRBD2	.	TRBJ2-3	CASSLGRLAAWADTQYF	TGTGCCAGCAGCTTAGGTAGACTAGCGGCCTGGGCAGATACGCAGTATTTT
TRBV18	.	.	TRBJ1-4	CASSTGFNEKLFF	TGTGCCAGCTCCACAGGATTTAATGAAAAACTGTTTTTT
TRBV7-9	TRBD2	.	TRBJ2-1	CASSSGGTYNEQFF	TGTGCCAGCAGCAGCGGGGGGACCTACAATGAGCAGTTCTTC
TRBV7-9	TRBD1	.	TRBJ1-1	CSSSPRQGESLNTEAFF	TGTTCCAGCAGCCCAAGACAGGGGGAGAGCCTGAACACTGAAGCTTTCTTT
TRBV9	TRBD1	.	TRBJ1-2	CASSVRQGGPPVDGYTF	TGTGCCAGCAGCGTCAGACAGGGGGGCCCACCTGTGGATGGCTACACCTTC
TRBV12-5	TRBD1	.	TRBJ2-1	CASGSTTTGKRNEQFF	TGTGCTAGTGGTTCCACCACGACAGGGAAAAGGAATGAGCAGTTCTTC
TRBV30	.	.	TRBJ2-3	CAWSILGGSTDTQYF	TGTGCCTGGAGTATACTTGGCGGGAGCACAGATACGCAGTATTTT
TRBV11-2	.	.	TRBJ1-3	CASTRARDGNTIYF	TGTGCCAGCACAAGGGCCAGGGATGGAAACACCATATATTTT
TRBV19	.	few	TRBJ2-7	CASSPGSTHEQYF	TGTGCCAGTAGCCCCGGGTCGACCCACGAGCAGTACTTC
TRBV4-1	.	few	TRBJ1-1	CASSQDRDTRNTEAFF	TGCGCCAGCAGCCAAGATAGGGACACCCGGAACACTGAAGCTTTCTTT
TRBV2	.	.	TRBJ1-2	CASSPGTNYGYTF	TGTGCCAGCAGTCCAGGGACAAACTATGGCTACACCTTC
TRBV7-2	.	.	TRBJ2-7	CASSTGDLRISYEQYF	TGTGCCAGCAGCACGGGAGATCTCCGTATCTCCTACGAGCAGTACTTC
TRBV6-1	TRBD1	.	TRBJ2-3	CASSGRTGVSTDTQYF	TGTGCCAGCAGTGGTCGGACAGGGGTTAGCACAGATACGCAGTATTTT